This record concerns one TCR beta chain sequence. What it binds is not known. Germline CDR1 is SGHAT and CDR2 is FQNNGV. Trimming cost V 0 bases and J 2 bases, with 11 bases left between them. CDR3 length: 15 residues. The source of the sample is a study of shared clonotypes between healthy human individuals. Findings and limits, study-wide: Naive CD4 clonotypes were shared across several donors at roughly 5.3%. Incomplete sequencing of sorted subsets was indicated by rarefaction despite large depth.

About 30,000 T cell genomes (about 0.2 ug DNA) went into each sorted-subset replicate. The assay was immunoSEQ multiplex PCR, and TCRdb's table has in-frame clones only and misses some. The data contain 2,500,000 or so clones, 85% to 95% of them seen just once; the ten biggest clones take up around 0.15%. A split of CD4+ cells into CD45RA+ naive and CD45RA-negative memory subsets was performed. Material: naive CD4+ T cells sorted from blood. Described subset: CD45RA+ positively selected. The clonotype originates from a man between 18 and 29 years old in good health. V is TRBV11-2 and J is TRBJ2-7; D is perhaps TRBD2 (6 bases). The CDR3 reads CASSLDGGNTYEQYF. CDR3 DNA: TGTGCCAGCAGCTTAGATGGAGGGAACACCTACGAGCAGTACTTC.